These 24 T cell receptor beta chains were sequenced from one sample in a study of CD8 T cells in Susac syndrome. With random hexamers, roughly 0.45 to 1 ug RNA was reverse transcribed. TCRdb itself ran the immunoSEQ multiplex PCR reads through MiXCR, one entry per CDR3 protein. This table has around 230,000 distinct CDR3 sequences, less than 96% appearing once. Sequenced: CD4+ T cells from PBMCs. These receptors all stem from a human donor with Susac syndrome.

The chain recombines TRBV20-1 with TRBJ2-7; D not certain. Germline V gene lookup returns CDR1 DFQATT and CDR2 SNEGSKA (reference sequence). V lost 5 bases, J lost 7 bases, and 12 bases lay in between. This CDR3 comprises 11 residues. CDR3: CSAPVRLEQYF. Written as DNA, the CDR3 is TGCAGTGCTCCCGTACGTTTAGAGCAGTACTTC.

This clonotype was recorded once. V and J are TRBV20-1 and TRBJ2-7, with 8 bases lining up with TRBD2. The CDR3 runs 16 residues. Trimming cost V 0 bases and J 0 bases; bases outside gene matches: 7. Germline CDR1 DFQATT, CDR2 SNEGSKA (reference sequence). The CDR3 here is CSARDFGRASSYEQYF. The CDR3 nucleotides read TGCAGTGCTAGAGATTTCGGGAGGGCGTCCTCCTACGAGCAGTACTTC.

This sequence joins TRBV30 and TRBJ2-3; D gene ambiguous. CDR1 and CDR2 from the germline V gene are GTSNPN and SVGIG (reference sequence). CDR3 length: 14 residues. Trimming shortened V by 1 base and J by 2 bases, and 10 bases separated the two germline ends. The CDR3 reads CAWSEDWITDTQYF. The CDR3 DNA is TGTGCCTGGAGTGAAGACTGGATCACAGATACGCAGTATTTT.

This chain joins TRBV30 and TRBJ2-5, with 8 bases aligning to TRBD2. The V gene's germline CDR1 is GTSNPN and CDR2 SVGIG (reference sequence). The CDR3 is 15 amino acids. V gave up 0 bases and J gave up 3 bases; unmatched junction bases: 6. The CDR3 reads CAWSVLGGLEETQYF. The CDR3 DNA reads TGTGCCTGGAGTGTACTAGGGGGACTAGAAGAGACCCAGTACTTC.

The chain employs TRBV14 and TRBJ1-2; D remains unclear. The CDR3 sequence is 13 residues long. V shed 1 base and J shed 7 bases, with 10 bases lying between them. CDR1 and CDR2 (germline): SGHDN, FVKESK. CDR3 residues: CASSQGSVGGYTF. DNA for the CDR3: TGTGCCAGCAGCCAAGGGTCGGTCGGTGGCTACACCTTC.

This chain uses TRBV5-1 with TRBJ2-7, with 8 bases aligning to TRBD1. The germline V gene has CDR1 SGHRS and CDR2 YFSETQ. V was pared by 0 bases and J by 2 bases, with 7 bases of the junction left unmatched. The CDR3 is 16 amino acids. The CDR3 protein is CASSLVDRVSAYEQYF. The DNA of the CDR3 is TGCGCCAGCAGCTTGGTGGACAGGGTGAGTGCCTACGAGCAGTACTTC.

This chain's CDR3 is CSASSRGPYEQYF. The CDR3 bases are TGCAGTGCATCCTCGCGGGGACCCTACGAGCAGTACTTC. The chain links TRBV20-1 to TRBJ2-7; a weak D match, TRBD2 (6 bases). The CDR3 spans 13 residues. The V end was cut by 6 bases, the J end by 2 bases, with 14 bases between. Germline lookup yields CDR1 DFQATT and CDR2 SNEGSKA (reference sequence).

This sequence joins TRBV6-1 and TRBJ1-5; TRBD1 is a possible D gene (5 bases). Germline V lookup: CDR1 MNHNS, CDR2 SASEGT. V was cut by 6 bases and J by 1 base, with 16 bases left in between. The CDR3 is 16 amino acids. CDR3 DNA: TGTGCCAGCAGCCCCTTAGGGGAAGGAAGCAATCAGCCCCAGCATTTT. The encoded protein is CASSPLGEGSNQPQHF.

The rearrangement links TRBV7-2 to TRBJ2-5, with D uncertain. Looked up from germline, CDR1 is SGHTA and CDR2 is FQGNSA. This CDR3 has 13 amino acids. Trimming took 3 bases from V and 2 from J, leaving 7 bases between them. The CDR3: CASSFAGQETQYF. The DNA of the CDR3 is TGTGCCAGCAGCTTCGCTGGACAAGAGACCCAGTACTTC.

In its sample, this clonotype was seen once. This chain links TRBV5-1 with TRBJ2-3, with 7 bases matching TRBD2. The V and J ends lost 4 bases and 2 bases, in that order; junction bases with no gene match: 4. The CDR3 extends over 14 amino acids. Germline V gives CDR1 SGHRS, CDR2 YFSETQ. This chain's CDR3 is CASSLADPTDTQYF. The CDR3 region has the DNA TGCGCCAGCAGCCTAGCGGACCCCACAGATACGCAGTATTTT.

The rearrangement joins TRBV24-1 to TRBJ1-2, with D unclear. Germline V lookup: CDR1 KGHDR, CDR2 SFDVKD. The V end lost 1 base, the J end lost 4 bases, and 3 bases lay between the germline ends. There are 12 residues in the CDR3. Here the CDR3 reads CATSDFSYGYTF. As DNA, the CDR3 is TGTGCCACCAGTGATTTCAGCTATGGCTACACCTTC.

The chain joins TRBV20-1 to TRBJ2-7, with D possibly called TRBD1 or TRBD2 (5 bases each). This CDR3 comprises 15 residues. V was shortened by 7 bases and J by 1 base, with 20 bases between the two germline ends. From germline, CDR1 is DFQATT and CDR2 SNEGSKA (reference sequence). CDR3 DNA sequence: TGCAGTGTGGGAGTTCTCGGGGCTGGTTCCTACGAGCAGTACTTC. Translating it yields CSVGVLGAGSYEQYF.

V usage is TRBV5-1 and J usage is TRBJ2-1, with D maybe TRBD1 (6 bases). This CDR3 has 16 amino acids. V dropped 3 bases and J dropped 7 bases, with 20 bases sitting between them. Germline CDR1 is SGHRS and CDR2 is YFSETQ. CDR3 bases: TGCGCCAGCAGCTGGGCACAGGGCGGTGAGGTGAATGAGCAGTTCTTC. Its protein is CASSWAQGGEVNEQFF.

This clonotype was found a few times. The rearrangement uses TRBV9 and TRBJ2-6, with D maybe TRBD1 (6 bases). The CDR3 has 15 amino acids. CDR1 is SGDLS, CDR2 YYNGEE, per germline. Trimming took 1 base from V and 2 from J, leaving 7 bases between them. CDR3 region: CASSVNRAGANVLTF. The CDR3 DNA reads TGTGCCAGCAGCGTAAACAGGGCTGGGGCCAACGTCCTGACTTTC.

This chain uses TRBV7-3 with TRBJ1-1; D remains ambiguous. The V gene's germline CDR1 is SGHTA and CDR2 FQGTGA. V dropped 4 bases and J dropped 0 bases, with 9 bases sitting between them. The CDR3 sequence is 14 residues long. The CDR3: CASSSPTLNTEAFF. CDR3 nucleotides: TGTGCCAGCAGCTCCCCGACATTGAACACTGAAGCTTTCTTT.

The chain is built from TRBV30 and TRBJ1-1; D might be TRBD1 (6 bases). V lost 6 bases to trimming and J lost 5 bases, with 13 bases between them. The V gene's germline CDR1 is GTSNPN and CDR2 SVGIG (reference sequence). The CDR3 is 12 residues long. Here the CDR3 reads CACQGRGTEAFF. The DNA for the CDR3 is TGTGCCTGCCAGGGGAGGGGAACTGAAGCTTTCTTT.

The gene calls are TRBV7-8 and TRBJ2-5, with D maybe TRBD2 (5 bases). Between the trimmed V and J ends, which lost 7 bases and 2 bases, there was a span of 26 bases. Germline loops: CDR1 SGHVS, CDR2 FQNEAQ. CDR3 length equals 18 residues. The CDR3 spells CASKGEADTRPLQETQYF. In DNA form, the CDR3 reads TGTGCCAGCAAAGGAGAAGCGGATACTCGCCCACTACAAGAGACCCAGTACTTC.

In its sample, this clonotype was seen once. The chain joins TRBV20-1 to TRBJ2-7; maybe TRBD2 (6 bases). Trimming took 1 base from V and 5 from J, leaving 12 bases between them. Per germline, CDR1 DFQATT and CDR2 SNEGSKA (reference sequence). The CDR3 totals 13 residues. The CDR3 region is CSARGGVVNEQYF. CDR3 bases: TGCAGTGCTAGAGGCGGGGTGGTAAACGAGCAGTACTTC.

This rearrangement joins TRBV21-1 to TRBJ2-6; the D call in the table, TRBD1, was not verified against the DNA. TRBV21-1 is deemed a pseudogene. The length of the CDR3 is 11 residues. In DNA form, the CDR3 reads TGTGCCAGCACCTCCAGGGACGTCCTGACTTTC. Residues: CASTSRDVLTF.

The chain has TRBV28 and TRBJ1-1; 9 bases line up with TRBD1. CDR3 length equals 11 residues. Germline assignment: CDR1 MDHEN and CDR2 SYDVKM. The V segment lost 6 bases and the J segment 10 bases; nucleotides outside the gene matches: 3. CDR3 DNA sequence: TGTGCCAGCAGGGAGGGACAGGGAGCTTTCTTT. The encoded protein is CASREGQGAFF.

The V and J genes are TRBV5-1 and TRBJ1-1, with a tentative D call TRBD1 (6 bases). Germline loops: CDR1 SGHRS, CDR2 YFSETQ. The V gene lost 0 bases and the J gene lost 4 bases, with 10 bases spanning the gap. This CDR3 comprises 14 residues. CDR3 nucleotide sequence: TGCGCCAGCAGCTTGGACGGGGGCGGCACTGAAGCTTTCTTT. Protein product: CASSLDGGGTEAFF. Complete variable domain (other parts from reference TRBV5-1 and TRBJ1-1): KAGVTQTPRYLIKTRGQQVTLSCSPISGHRSVSWYQQTPGQGLQFLFEYFSETQRNKGNFPGRFSGRQFSNSRSEMNVSTLELGDSALYLCASSLDGGGTEAFFGQGTRLTVV.

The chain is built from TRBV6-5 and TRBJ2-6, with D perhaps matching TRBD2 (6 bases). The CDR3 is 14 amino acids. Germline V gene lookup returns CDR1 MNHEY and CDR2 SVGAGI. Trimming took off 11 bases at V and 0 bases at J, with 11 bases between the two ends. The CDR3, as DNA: TGTGCCGGGGGGAAGGACTCTGGGGCCAACGTCCTGACTTTC. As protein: CAGGKDSGANVLTF.

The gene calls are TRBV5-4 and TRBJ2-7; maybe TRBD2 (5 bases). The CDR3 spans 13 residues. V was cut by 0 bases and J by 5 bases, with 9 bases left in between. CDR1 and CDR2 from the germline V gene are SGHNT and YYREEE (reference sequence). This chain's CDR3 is CASSLGHGNEQYF. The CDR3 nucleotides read TGTGCCAGCAGCTTGGGGCACGGGAACGAGCAGTACTTC.

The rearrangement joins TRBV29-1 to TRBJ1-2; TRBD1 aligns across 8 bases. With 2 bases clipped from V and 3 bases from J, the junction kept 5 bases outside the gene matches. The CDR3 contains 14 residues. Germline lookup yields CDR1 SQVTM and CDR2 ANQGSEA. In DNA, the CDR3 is TGCAGCGTTGAATGGTGGACAGGGTACTATGGCTACACCTTC. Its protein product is CSVEWWTGYYGYTF. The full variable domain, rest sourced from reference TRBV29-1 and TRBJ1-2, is SAVISQKPSRDICQRGTSLTIQCQVDSQVTMMFWYRQQPGQSLTLIATANQGSEATYESGFVIDKFPISRPNLTFSTLTVSNMSPEDSSIYLCSVEWWTGYYGYTFGSGTRLTVV.